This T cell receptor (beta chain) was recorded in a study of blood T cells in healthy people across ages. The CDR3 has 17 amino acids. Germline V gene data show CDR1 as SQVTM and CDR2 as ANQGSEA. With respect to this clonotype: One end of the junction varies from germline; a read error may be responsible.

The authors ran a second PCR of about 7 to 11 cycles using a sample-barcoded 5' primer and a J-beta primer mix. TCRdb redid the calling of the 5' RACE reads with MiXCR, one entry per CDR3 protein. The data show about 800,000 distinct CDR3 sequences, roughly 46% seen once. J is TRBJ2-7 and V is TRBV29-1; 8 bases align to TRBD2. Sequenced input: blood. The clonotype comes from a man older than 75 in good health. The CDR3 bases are TGTAGCGTTGAAGTTCCGGGAGGGCCTTTCTTGTACAATGAGCAGTACTTC. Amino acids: CSVEVPGGPFLYNEQYF.